The entry below describes one T cell receptor beta chain. Antigen unknown. The source of the sample is a study of yellow fever vaccine responses in identical twins. Study results and limitations: The authors reported partly convergent, partly personalized vaccine responses in identical twins.

This CDR3 has 14 amino acids. Germline values: CDR1 SGHAT, CDR2 FQNNGV. V was cut by 3 bases and J by 10 bases, with 13 bases left in between. TCRdb recomputed calls from the RT-PCR reads with MiXCR, one row per CDR3 protein. The sample contains about 18,000 distinct CDR3 sequences, less than 70% of which appear only once. The material was T cells from blood (PBMCs), unsorted or a sorted subset (not recorded which), obtained before or after yellow fever vaccination (not recorded which). V usage is TRBV11-2 and J usage is TRBJ1-6; no reliable D call. This receptor was identified in a woman younger than 30 who received the yellow fever vaccine. CDR3 protein: CASSLGRTGSPLHF. CDR3 in DNA: TGTGCCAGCAGCTTGGGCAGGACGGGCTCACCCCTCCACTTT.